The 25 T cell receptor beta chains listed next were all sequenced from one sample in a study of cytomegalovirus exposure and HLA in healthy donors. With 60 Vbeta and 13 Jbeta primers, the PCR was carried out. Libraries were prepared by immunoSEQ multiplex PCR; TCRdb keeps only in-frame clonotypes and omits some of them. The sample includes approximately 220,000 clones, over 80% of them seen just once. Specimen: PBMCs. Every receptor here comes from a boy aged 2 to 10 in good health and CMV-seronegative.

The V gene is TRBV29-1, the J gene TRBJ1-1; D not resolved. The CDR3 runs 13 residues. Germline V gives CDR1 SQVTM, CDR2 ANQGSEA. V lost 3 bases and J lost 6, with 14 bases in between. In DNA, the CDR3 is TGCAGCGTTGAGGCTGGTGGTATATCTGAAGCTTTCTTT. Protein sequence: CSVEAGGISEAFF.

The chain carries TRBV2 and TRBJ2-3, with no clear D. V shed 1 base and J shed 5 bases, with 4 bases lying between them. The CDR3 is made up of 12 amino acids. Germline CDR1 is SNHLY and CDR2 is FYNNEI. In DNA, the CDR3 is TGTGCCAGCAGTGAAGGGAGAGATACGCAGTATTTT. This encodes CASSEGRDTQYF.

The chain couples TRBV13 to TRBJ2-1; D remains ambiguous. The CDR3 totals 13 residues. Germline loops: CDR1 PRHDT, CDR2 FYEKMQ (reference sequence). Trimming stripped 4 bases from V and 4 bases from J, with 8 bases between. The CDR3 DNA sequence: TGTGCCAGCAGCTCCGGCAGGTACAATGAGCAGTTCTTC. This encodes CASSSGRYNEQFF.

This chain links TRBV15 with TRBJ2-5, with 7 nucleotides matching TRBD2. The trim removed 3 bases at V and 1 base at J, leaving 8 bases unmatched. The germline V gene has CDR1 LNHNV and CDR2 YYDKDF (reference sequence). The CDR3 has 16 residues. This chain's CDR3 is CATSRDREAGQETQYF. CDR3 bases: TGTGCCACCAGCAGGGACCGGGAGGCCGGCCAAGAGACCCAGTACTTC.

This clone was seen once. The chain is built from TRBV5-6 and TRBJ2-4; TRBD1 might be the D (6 bases). V was clipped by 0 bases and J by 7 bases, with 14 bases between them. The CDR3 covers 15 residues. Germline CDR1 is SGHDT and CDR2 is YYEEEE. In DNA form, the CDR3 reads TGTGCCAGCAGCTTGGCCGGGACACGGACGAACATTCAGTACTTC. Its translation: CASSLAGTRTNIQYF.

This clone was found a few times. Other DNA sequences in this specimen translate into the identical CDR3. The chain combines TRBV6-5 with TRBJ1-3; 7 nucleotides match TRBD1. The length of the CDR3 is 15 residues. J was trimmed by 0 bases and V by 8 bases; bases with no gene match: 7. Germline values: CDR1 MNHEY, CDR2 SVGAGI. The CDR3 DNA is TGTGCCAGCTCGAGGGGACAGCTCTCTGGAAACACCATATATTTT. It is translated as CASSRGQLSGNTIYF.

This chain connects TRBV7-9 to TRBJ2-1; 7 nucleotides match TRBD1. The CDR3 sequence is 14 residues long. J was trimmed by 7 bases and V by 6 bases; bases with no gene match: 9. Germline CDR1 is SEHNR and CDR2 is FQNEAQ (reference sequence). Here the CDR3 reads CASSDSTGLNEQFF. CDR3 bases: TGTGCCAGCAGTGACTCGACAGGGTTGAATGAGCAGTTCTTC.

V is TRBV6-5 and J is TRBJ1-6; possible D gene TRBD1, 5 bases. Germline assignment: CDR1 MNHEY and CDR2 SVGAGI. Trimming shortened V by 2 bases and J by 7 bases, and 9 bases separated the two germline ends. The CDR3 totals 14 residues. The CDR3 here is CASSYGEGNSPLHF. In DNA form, the CDR3 reads TGTGCCAGCAGTTACGGGGAGGGGAATTCACCCCTCCACTTT.

This clone has a handful of counts. The chain joins TRBV6-1 to TRBJ1-2; maybe TRBD1 (5 bases). The germline V and J ends were trimmed by 2 bases and 3 bases, with 13 bases remaining between them. The CDR3 runs to 15 residues. CDR1 and CDR2 (germline): MNHNS, SASEGT. The CDR3 sequence is CASSESRWGDYGYTF. CDR3 sequence (DNA): TGTGCCAGCAGTGAATCCCGGTGGGGGGACTATGGCTACACCTTC.

This chain joins TRBV9 and TRBJ1-1; D may be TRBD1 (5 bases). Germline-derived CDR1 and CDR2 are SGDLS and YYNGEE. V was clipped by 1 base and J by 1 base, with 11 bases between them. The CDR3 is 15 amino acids. Here the CDR3 reads CASSVMGGANTEAFF. Here the CDR3 DNA reads TGTGCCAGCAGCGTAATGGGAGGGGCGAACACTGAAGCTTTCTTT. The entire variable domain, with the rest obtained from reference TRBV9 and TRBJ1-1, is as follows: DSGVTQTPKHLITATGQRVTLRCSPRSGDLSVYWYQQSLDQGLQFLIQYYNGEERAKGNILERFSAQQFPDLHSELNLSSLELGDSALYFCASSVMGGANTEAFFGQGTRLTVV.

The V and J genes are TRBV9 and TRBJ1-1; D remains unclear. This CDR3 comprises 13 residues. CDR1 and CDR2 from the germline V gene are SGDLS and YYNGEE. V shed 0 bases and J shed 3 bases, with 6 bases lying between them. The CDR3 nucleotides read TGTGCCAGCAGCGTAGGCCGAGACACTGAAGCTTTCTTT. Translating gives CASSVGRDTEAFF. The whole variable domain, filled in from reference TRBV9 and TRBJ1-1, reads DSGVTQTPKHLITATGQRVTLRCSPRSGDLSVYWYQQSLDQGLQFLIQYYNGEERAKGNILERFSAQQFPDLHSELNLSSLELGDSALYFCASSVGRDTEAFFGQGTRLTVV.

This clone was counted between two and nine times. This chain uses TRBV6-6 with TRBJ2-7, with D possibly being TRBD1 (6 bases). This CDR3 comprises 14 residues. With 5 bases removed from V and 2 bases from J, the gap between germline ends came to 13 bases. Germline-derived CDR1 and CDR2 are MNHNY and SVGAGI (reference sequence). CDR3 in amino acids: CASSIGTTAYEQYF. CDR3 sequence (DNA): TGTGCCAGCAGTATCGGGACAACAGCCTACGAGCAGTACTTC.

This chain uses TRBV6-6 with TRBJ2-1; 7 bases line up with TRBD1. With V trimmed by 8 bases and J by 8 bases, 6 bases remained unmatched. Germline CDR1 reads MNHNY; CDR2 reads SVGAGI (reference sequence). The CDR3 totals 12 residues. The CDR3 loop is CASGDSKDEQFF. CDR3 coding DNA: TGTGCCAGCGGGGACAGTAAGGATGAGCAGTTCTTC.

The chain joins TRBV4-2 to TRBJ2-5; TRBD2 matches 10 bases. The J call may be incorrect, as the DNA end agrees better with TRBJ2-7. The germline V gene encodes CDR1 LGHNA and CDR2 YNFKEQ. The CDR3 has 17 amino acids. Here the CDR3 reads CASSPHTSGAPSYEQYF. The DNA of the CDR3 is TGTGCCAGCAGCCCGCATACTAGCGGGGCCCCTTCCTACGAGCAGTACTTC.

The chain links TRBV6-5 to TRBJ2-1, with TRBD2 matching 12 bases. Trimming at V came to 4 bases and at J to 10 bases, leaving 11 bases not matched to a gene. Germline CDR1 reads MNHEY; CDR2 reads SVGAGI. This CDR3 comprises 16 residues. CDR3 amino acids: CASSFKTSGSSGEQFF. The DNA for the CDR3 is TGTGCCAGCAGTTTTAAGACTAGCGGGAGTTCAGGGGAGCAGTTCTTC.

The V gene is TRBV6-5, the J gene TRBJ1-2; D perhaps matches TRBD1 (6 bases). The CDR3 is made up of 15 amino acids. Trimming took off 0 bases at V and 6 bases at J, with 14 bases between the two ends. The germline CDR1 and CDR2 sequences are MNHEY and SVGAGI. As DNA, the CDR3 is TGTGCCAGCAGTTACTCGACTTCAGGGGTTAATGGCTACACCTTC. Protein: CASSYSTSGVNGYTF.

DNA for the CDR3: TGTGCCAGCAGTTCCGACAGGGGAGGGGTGAGCGTTGAAGCTTTCTTT. This gives the protein CASSSDRGGVSVEAFF. This chain links TRBV27 with TRBJ1-1, with 8 bases aligning to TRBD1. V trimming: 4 bases; J trimming: 7 bases; junction bases outside the gene matches: 14. Germline assignment: CDR1 MNHEY and CDR2 SMNVEV (reference sequence). The length of the CDR3 is 16 residues.

The chain links TRBV2 to TRBJ2-3; 10 nucleotides match TRBD1. CDR1 and CDR2 from the germline V gene are SNHLY and FYNNEI. V lost 9 bases to trimming and J lost 5 bases; unmatched junction nucleotides: 5. There are 13 residues in the CDR3. The CDR3 is CASDRGREDTQYF. CDR3 DNA: TGTGCCAGTGACAGGGGGCGTGAAGATACGCAGTATTTT.

V and J are TRBV7-9 and TRBJ2-5; a weak D match, TRBD1 (5 bases). This CDR3 contains 15 residues. Germline V gene sequence: CDR1 SEHNR, CDR2 FQNEAQ (reference sequence). V was pared by 3 bases and J by 3 bases, with 14 bases between. The DNA for the CDR3 is TGTGCCAGCAGCTTCCTGGGGCAGGGTAAAGAGACCCAGTACTTC. Its translation: CASSFLGQGKETQYF.

This clone was picked up one time. The chain combines TRBV6-1 with TRBJ2-5; D is possibly TRBD2 (7 bases). Looked up from germline, CDR1 is MNHNS and CDR2 is SASEGT. V lost 4 bases, J lost 4 bases, and 22 bases lay in between. CDR3 length: 17 amino acids. CDR3 nucleotide sequence: TGTGCCAGCAGTGGACTCGGGGGGCCGGGACCGGGAGAGACCCAGTACTTC. It specifies CASSGLGGPGPGETQYF.

The gene calls are TRBV18 and TRBJ2-1; possibly TRBD2 for D (6 bases). The CDR3 is 15 amino acids. The germline V and J ends were trimmed by 0 bases and 2 bases, with 8 bases remaining between them. Germline lookup yields CDR1 KGHSH and CDR2 LQKENI. CDR3 protein: CASSPPREAYNEQFF. CDR3 DNA: TGTGCCAGCTCACCACCGAGGGAGGCCTACAATGAGCAGTTCTTC.

The chain recombines TRBV4-2 with TRBJ2-2, with TRBD2 identical over 9 bases. After removal of 1 base from V and 7 bases from J, the junction contained 10 bases not matched to a gene. This CDR3 spans 17 amino acids. The germline gives CDR1 LGHNA, CDR2 YNFKEQ. The CDR3 reads CASSQASGKRWIGELFF. CDR3 nucleotides: TGTGCCAGCAGCCAAGCTAGCGGGAAGCGCTGGATCGGGGAGCTGTTTTTT.

For this clone: Because the CDR3 is missing its conserved closing phenylalanine or tryptophan, this is likely a read error. This sequence joins TRBV11-1 and TRBJ2-7; perhaps TRBD1 as D (5 bases). From germline, CDR1 is SGHAT and CDR2 FQDESV (reference sequence). Trimming pared 1 base from V and 2 bases from J, leaving 12 bases between. This CDR3 contains 15 residues. In DNA form, the CDR3 reads TGTGCCAGCAGCTTAGAGTGGGGCGAAACCTACGAGCAGTACCTC. It codes for CASSLEWGETYEQYL.

This clone appeared a single time. The chain couples TRBV27 to TRBJ2-3; 8 positions agree with TRBD2. The V segment lost 0 bases and the J segment 2 bases; nucleotides outside the gene matches: 10. CDR3 length: 18 residues. The germline V gene encodes CDR1 MNHEY and CDR2 SMNVEV (reference sequence). CDR3: CASSLSRGGAGVTDTQYF. CDR3 nucleotide sequence: TGTGCCAGCAGTTTATCGAGGGGGGGAGCGGGAGTCACAGATACGCAGTATTTT.

The genes are TRBV4-2 and TRBJ2-1; TRBD2 aligns across 11 bases. The ends lost 5 bases at V and 5 bases at J; junction bases unmatched: 8. CDR1 and CDR2 from the germline V gene are LGHNA and YNFKEQ. The CDR3 runs to 16 residues. CDR3 sequence (DNA): TGTGCCAGCAGCGAAACCGGGACTAGCGGAAACAATGAGCAGTTCTTC. This codes for CASSETGTSGNNEQFF.